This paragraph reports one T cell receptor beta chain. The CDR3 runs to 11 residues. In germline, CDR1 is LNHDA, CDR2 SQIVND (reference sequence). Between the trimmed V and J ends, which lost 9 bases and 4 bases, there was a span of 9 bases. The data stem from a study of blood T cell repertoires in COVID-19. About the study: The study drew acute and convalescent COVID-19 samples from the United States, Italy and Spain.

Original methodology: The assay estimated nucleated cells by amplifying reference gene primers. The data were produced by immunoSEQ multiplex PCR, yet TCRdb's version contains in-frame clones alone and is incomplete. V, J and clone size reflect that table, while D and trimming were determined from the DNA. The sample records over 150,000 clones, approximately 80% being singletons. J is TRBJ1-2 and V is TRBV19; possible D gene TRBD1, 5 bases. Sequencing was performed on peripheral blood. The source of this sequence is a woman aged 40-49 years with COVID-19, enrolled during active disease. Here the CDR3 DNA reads TGTGCCAGCGGGGGATCCTATGGCTACACCTTC. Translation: CASGGSYGYTF.